What follows is one TCR beta chain and its context. Antigen: not known. The record originates from a study of cytomegalovirus exposure and HLA in healthy donors. Whole-study results and caveats: According to an earlier analysis, most TCR beta V segments yielded productive rearrangements about 87% or about 30% of the time. Association with HLA alleles at 0.05 false discovery rate was found for 16,951 TCR beta sequences in a later analysis.

Though nominally healthy at sampling, donors likely had unrecorded immune exposures. The primer mix had 60 Vbeta and 13 Jbeta primers. Assay: immunoSEQ multiplex PCR; the TCRdb copy retains only in-frame clones and omits some. The table lists hundreds of thousands of clones, approximately 84% of them singletons. Sequencing was carried out using PBMCs. The TCR originated in a middle-aged woman in good health and CMV-seronegative.

This CDR3 reads CASSSGTAPTYEQYF. DNA of the CDR3: TGTGCCAGCAGCTCCGGGACAGCACCGACCTACGAGCAGTACTTC. The J gene is TRBJ2-7, the V gene TRBV13; 7 positions match TRBD1. The CDR3 extends over 15 amino acids. The trim removed 4 bases at V and 2 bases at J, leaving 8 bases unmatched. Germline loops: CDR1 PRHDT, CDR2 FYEKMQ (reference sequence). Combining the CDR3 with reference TRBV13 and TRBJ2-7 gives the whole variable domain AAGVIQSPRHLIKEKRETATLKCYPIPRHDTVYWYQQGPGQDPQFLISFYEKMQSDKGSIPDRFSAQQFSDYHSELNMSSLELGDSALYFCASSSGTAPTYEQYFGPGTRLTVT.